A selection of T cell receptor beta chains follows, all from one sample in a study of T cell changes during pregnancy in multiple sclerosis. The repertoire was sequenced with immunoSEQ multiplex PCR; TCRdb's copy has only in-frame clones and lacks some. Here the sample spans around 71,000 clones, around 94% being singletons. The sample here was peripheral blood, taken in the third trimester of pregnancy. The receptors come from a female donor with multiple sclerosis, enrolled in a pregnancy study. The CDR3 runs from the conserved cysteine through the conserved F or W. Fields, in order: D gene, J gene, clone size, V gene, CDR3 protein, CDR3 DNA. A D gene is named only where the DNA matches it firmly. The size entry is marked missing in some rows and otherwise reads once, few, many or a size class.

D: .
J: TRBJ1-1
size: once
V: TRBV9
CDR3: CASSQEYPGTEAFF
DNA: TGTGCCAGCAGCCAAGAATATCCGGGCACTGAAGCTTTCTTT

D: TRBD2
J: TRBJ2-1
size: .
V: TRBV18
CDR3: CASSPAGVANEQFF
DNA: TGTGCCAGCTCACCAGCGGGAGTGGCCAATGAGCAGTTCTTC

D: TRBD2
J: TRBJ2-1
size: .
V: TRBV5-4
CDR3: CASSPAGTTNNEQFF
DNA: TGTGCCAGCAGCCCGGCCGGGACTACAAACAATGAGCAGTTCTTC

D: TRBD2
J: TRBJ2-1
size: .
V: TRBV10-1
CDR3: CASSIGGEGQFF
DNA: TGCGCCAGCAGTATTGGCGGGGAGGGGCAGTTCTTC

D: .
J: TRBJ1-2
size: .
V: TRBV11-3
CDR3: CASSLGRGYGYTF
DNA: TGTGCCAGCAGCTTAGGACGGGGCTATGGCTACACCTTC

D: .
J: TRBJ2-3
size: .
V: TRBV18
CDR3: CASSQAVGDTQYF
DNA: TGTGCCAGCTCTCAGGCTGTTGGGGATACGCAGTATTTT

D: TRBD2
J: TRBJ2-1
size: .
V: TRBV5-1
CDR3: CASSWWQGSTSGRVFAQMVEQFF
DNA: TGCGCCAGCAGCTGGTGGCAGGGGTCGACTAGCGGGAGGGTTTTCGCCCAGATGGTTGAGCAGTTCTTC

D: .
J: TRBJ1-3
size: once
V: TRBV28
CDR3: CASSLVGAGNTIYF
DNA: TGTGCCAGCAGTTTAGTAGGGGCCGGGAACACCATATATTTT

D: .
J: TRBJ2-7
size: .
V: TRBV29-1
CDR3: CSATEGAYEQYF
DNA: TGCAGCGCCACTGAGGGGGCCTACGAGCAGTACTTC

D: TRBD2
J: TRBJ2-5
size: .
V: TRBV28
CDR3: CASSSGGTQYF
DNA: TGTGCCAGCAGTTCGGGGGGGACCCAGTACTTC

D: TRBD1
J: TRBJ2-2
size: .
V: TRBV30
CDR3: CAWNIYGQGTGELFF
DNA: TGTGCCTGGAATATCTACGGACAGGGGACCGGGGAGCTGTTTTTT